Shown below are 10 T cell receptor beta chains from a single sample sequenced in a study of regulatory T cells in long-lasting Graves disease. Documented time point: newly diagnosed GD, antithyroid drugs for less than 3 months. The TCR library was prepared using RNA isolated from PBMCs. Sequencing libraries for TCR beta were prepared with iRepertoire HTBI primers and Arm-PCR of CDR3 regions. TCRdb re-called the multiplex PCR reads with MiXCR, one entry per CDR3 protein. This table holds around 500,000 distinct CDR3 sequences, 15% to 20% found once. The same sample was also studied in work on T cells in Graves' hyperthyroidism and ophthalmopathy.

The sample here was peripheral blood mononuclear cells (PBMCs), taken at new diagnosis, from a patient treated with antithyroid drugs. Receptors originate from a woman aged 35 to 59 with Graves disease.

At least ten counts were recorded for this clonotype. The chain joins TRBV20-1 to TRBJ2-5; D is unclear. The CDR3 runs 15 residues. Germline lookup yields CDR1 DFQATT and CDR2 SNEGSKA (reference sequence). Deletions cut 0 bases from V and 3 bases from J, with 14 bases between. For the CDR3, the DNA is TGCAGTGCTAGAGAGGGCGAGATAAAGGAAGAGACCCAGTACTTC. As protein: CSAREGEIKEETQYF.

As concerns this clonotype: A much larger clone is a single base away; this may be a read error. This chain uses TRBV6-5 with TRBJ1-1, with 9 positions matching TRBD1. From germline, CDR1 is MNHEY and CDR2 SVGAGI. Germline trimming cut 1 base from V and 5 bases from J; bases unmatched to any gene: 11. The CDR3 runs to 17 residues. Here the CDR3 DNA reads TGTGCCAGCAGTTACTTATCGGGACAGGGAAACCTAACTGAAGCTTTCTTT. This gives the protein CASSYLSGQGNLTEAFF.

This clonotype was observed at least ten times. This chain links TRBV3-1 with TRBJ2-7; D unresolved. Trimming cost V 1 base and J 1 base, with 5 bases left between them. Germline assignment: CDR1 LGHDT and CDR2 YNNKEL (reference sequence). The CDR3 covers 13 residues. The CDR3 protein is CASSQVVSYEQYF. CDR3 nucleotide sequence: TGTGCCAGCAGCCAAGTCGTATCCTACGAGCAGTACTTC.

This clonotype was counted ten times or more. V gene TRBV12-3 or TRBV12-4 combines with J gene TRBJ2-7, with D hard to call. Trimming pared 8 bases from V and 4 bases from J, leaving 9 bases between. The CDR3 covers 11 residues. The CDR3 spells CASASPYEQYF. CDR3 coding DNA: TGTGCCAGCGCAAGTCCGTACGAGCAGTACTTC.

The chain is built from TRBV19 and TRBJ1-2; D remains ambiguous. The germline V gene has CDR1 LNHDA and CDR2 SQIVND (reference sequence). This CDR3 is 15 amino acids long. Trimming stripped 5 bases from V and 10 bases from J, with 23 bases between. Written as DNA, the CDR3 is TGTGCCAGTAGTCTACAATTCCCGGGCAGGATGGCCTACACCTTC. It specifies CASSLQFPGRMAYTF.

This clonotype was seen only a few times. This chain uses TRBV9 with TRBJ1-3; D remains ambiguous. Germline values: CDR1 SGDLS, CDR2 YYNGEE. V was cut by 4 bases and J by 7 bases, with 12 bases left in between. This CDR3 has 13 amino acids. DNA of the CDR3: TGTGCCAGCAGCCCCCTAGCCGGGAACACCATATATTTT. Translation gives CASSPLAGNTIYF.

The chain couples TRBV5-4 to TRBJ1-1, with D tentatively TRBD1 (5 bases). Between the trimmed V and J ends, which lost 5 bases and 1 base, there was a span of 12 bases. The CDR3 length is 14 residues. CDR1 SGHNT and CDR2 YYREEE come from the germline V gene (reference sequence). The CDR3 region has the DNA TGTGCCAGCAGGCCTCCCGGACAGAACACTGAAGCTTTCTTT. Protein sequence: CASRPPGQNTEAFF.

This clonotype appeared a few times. The V and J genes are TRBV19 and TRBJ2-3; 7 nucleotides align to TRBD2. The CDR3 contains 16 residues. Germline-derived CDR1 and CDR2 are LNHDA and SQIVND (reference sequence). The V and J ends lost 6 bases and 1 base, in that order; junction bases with no gene match: 10. CDR3 residues: CASRTLSGLGTDTQYF. The CDR3, as DNA: TGTGCCAGTAGGACCCTTAGCGGGCTAGGCACAGATACGCAGTATTTT.

This clonotype has just a few counts. V and J are TRBV6-2 or TRBV6-3 and TRBJ2-7, with D uncertain. Trimming removed 0 bases at V and 2 bases at J, with 8 bases between. CDR3 size: 14 residues. The germline V gene encodes CDR1 MNHEY and CDR2 SVGEGT. The DNA for the CDR3 is TGTGCCAGCAGTTACTCTACAGCCGCCTACGAGCAGTACTTC. As protein: CASSYSTAAYEQYF.

A note on this clonotype: Just one base apart from a much larger clone, this may be a read error. Since the CDR3 does not end with the conserved phenylalanine or tryptophan, this likely comes from a read error. This rearrangement joins TRBV18 to TRBJ1-1; a possible D gene is TRBD1 (5 bases). V lost 0 bases to trimming and J lost 5 bases, with 10 bases between them. The CDR3 runs 14 residues. CDR1 is KGHSH and CDR2 is LQKENI in the germline V gene. CDR3 nucleotides: TGTGCCAGCTCACCACCGCGAGGGGAGACTGAAGCTTTCCTT. This sequence encodes CASSPPRGETEAFL.